These 5 T cell receptor beta chains originate from one sample sequenced in a study of neurological immune-mediated disorders. TCRdb independently ran MiXCR on the 5' RACE reads; one entry per CDR3 protein. The sample has about 70,000 distinct CDR3 sequences; approximately 5% are singletons. The sample taken for sequencing was PBMCs. These receptor sequences come from a woman aged 70 to 79 with multiple sclerosis.

The table lists this clonotype with many counts. V usage is TRBV7-9 and J usage is TRBJ1-2; D gene ambiguous. This CDR3 comprises 15 residues. Trimming took off 5 bases at V and 1 base at J, with 14 bases between the two ends. Germline assignment: CDR1 SEHNR and CDR2 FQNEAQ (reference sequence). CDR3 sequence (DNA): TGTGCCAGCAGCCTACCCGGTGGAGTTAACTATGGCTACACCTTC. As protein: CASSLPGGVNYGYTF.

This clonotype occurred many times. The chain combines TRBV5-5 with TRBJ2-7; 10 bases are a match to TRBD2. Germline assignment: CDR1 SGHKS and CDR2 YYEKEE (reference sequence). The junction had 6 bases not matched to a gene; V was cut back by 4 bases and J by 2 bases. The CDR3 runs to 15 residues. The CDR3 loop is CASSTRTSGPYEQYF. CDR3 nucleotide sequence: TGTGCCAGCAGCACTAGGACTAGCGGTCCCTACGAGCAGTACTTC.

This clonotype appeared many times. V and J are TRBV5-1 and TRBJ2-5; 7 positions match TRBD1. The CDR3 totals 15 residues. V trimming: 3 bases; J trimming: 1 base; junction bases outside the gene matches: 6. Germline V gives CDR1 SGHRS, CDR2 YFSETQ. CDR3 sequence reads: CASSYGTAIQETQYF. The CDR3 coding sequence is TGCGCCAGCAGCTACGGGACAGCTATCCAAGAGACCCAGTACTTC.

This clonotype was found many times. The chain combines TRBV27 with TRBJ1-5; D uncertain. Per germline, CDR1 MNHEY and CDR2 SMNVEV (reference sequence). This CDR3 has 12 amino acids. V lost 5 bases and J lost 0, with 2 bases in between. The chain's CDR3 is CASSDSNQPQHF. In DNA form, the CDR3 reads TGTGCCAGCAGTGATAGCAATCAGCCCCAGCATTTT.

The J gene is TRBJ1-1, the V gene TRBV20-1, with TRBD1 matching over 7 bases. The ends lost 1 base at V and 3 bases at J; junction bases unmatched: 5. The CDR3 sequence is 14 residues long. Per the germline V gene, CDR1 is DFQATT and CDR2 is SNEGSKA (reference sequence). The CDR3 DNA reads TGCAGTGCTAGAGCCGGAACAGGGGACACTGAAGCTTTCTTT. Translating gives CSARAGTGDTEAFF.